The 10 T cell receptor beta chains reported below all come from one sample, sequenced in a study of cytotoxic CD8 clonotypes in ibrutinib-treated CLL. This table comes from immunoSEQ multiplex PCR, and its TCRdb copy is limited to in-frame clones, with some not included. The table includes over 200,000 clones, 70% to 75% detected once. The source material was PBMCs, sampled after 12 months of ibrutinib treatment. The receptors derive from a human donor with chronic lymphocytic leukemia.

The V and J genes are TRBV30 and TRBJ1-1, with 7 bases that match TRBD1. Germline V gives CDR1 GTSNPN, CDR2 SVGIG (reference sequence). The CDR3 is made up of 16 amino acids. Losses at the gene ends were 0 bases for V and 6 bases for J; bases not matched to a gene: 13. This chain's CDR3 is CAWSVRGRGLRAEAFF. CDR3 coding DNA: TGTGCCTGGAGTGTAAGGGGTAGGGGGCTCCGGGCTGAAGCTTTCTTT.

The rearrangement links TRBV2 to TRBJ2-2; D might be TRBD2 (5 bases). V lost 6 bases to trimming and J lost 6 bases, with 17 bases between them. Germline V lookup: CDR1 SNHLY, CDR2 FYNNEI. There are 15 residues in the CDR3. CDR3 coding DNA: TGTGCCAGCAGCCCCGGGATAATTAACCCCGGGGAGCTGTTTTTT. Amino acids: CASSPGIINPGELFF. Full variable domain (outside the CDR3, taken from reference TRBV2 and TRBJ2-2): EPEVTQTPSHQVTQMGQEVILRCVPISNHLYFYWYRQILGQKVEFLVSFYNNEISEKSEIFDDQFSVERPDGSNFTLKIRSTKLEDSAMYFCASSPGIINPGELFFGEGSRLTVL.

The CDR3 DNA reads TGTGCCAGCAGTCGAGTCGGCGGGGGGAGATTCACAGATACGCAGTATTTT. This encodes CASSRVGGGRFTDTQYF. This chain joins TRBV13 and TRBJ2-3; 8 nucleotides align to TRBD2. The junction had 13 bases not matched to a gene; V was cut back by 6 bases and J by 2 bases. The V gene's germline CDR1 is PRHDT and CDR2 FYEKMQ (reference sequence). The CDR3 loop spans 17 amino acids.

J is TRBJ2-7 and V is TRBV6-5; no firm D call. The CDR3 extends over 11 amino acids. V was pared by 6 bases and J by 3 bases, with 6 bases between. Germline V lookup: CDR1 MNHEY, CDR2 SVGAGI. The DNA of the CDR3 is TGTGCCAGCAGCACGGTCTACGAGCAGTACTTC. It yields the protein CASSTVYEQYF.

The rearrangement joins TRBV7-2 to TRBJ2-7; 7 bases line up with TRBD2. CDR1 SGHTA and CDR2 FQGNSA come from the germline V gene. The CDR3 runs 15 residues. Trimming cost V 1 base and J 0 bases; bases outside gene matches: 3. CDR3 nucleotide sequence: TGTGCCAGCAGCTTAGTCGCGGGAGACTCCTACGAGCAGTACTTC. Translated, it gives CASSLVAGDSYEQYF.

The chain recombines TRBV5-1 with TRBJ2-2, with a possible D match to TRBD1 (6 bases). The CDR3 loop spans 13 amino acids. With 5 bases removed from V and 3 bases from J, the gap between germline ends came to 8 bases. Germline V CDR1 and CDR2: SGHRS, YFSETQ. CDR3 sequence reads: CASRAGDTGELFF. The CDR3, as DNA: TGCGCCAGCAGGGCAGGGGACACCGGGGAGCTGTTTTTT.

This chain connects TRBV6-1 to TRBJ2-6; the D call may be TRBD1 or TRBD2 (5 bases each). CDR3 length: 15 residues. V was trimmed by 7 bases and J by 0 bases, leaving 10 bases between them. The germline CDR1 and CDR2 sequences are MNHNS and SASEGT. The chain's CDR3 is CASTRDLSGANVLTF. CDR3 in DNA: TGTGCCAGCACCCGGGACCTCTCTGGGGCCAACGTCCTGACTTTC.

The rearrangement uses TRBV5-1 and TRBJ2-7, with D unresolved. V gave up 6 bases and J gave up 2 bases, with 18 bases separating them. The CDR3 is 15 amino acids. Germline loops: CDR1 SGHRS, CDR2 YFSETQ. CDR3 nucleotides: TGCGCCAGCACCCCGACGGCTGGTGGGACCTACGAGCAGTACTTC. Its translation: CASTPTAGGTYEQYF.

The CDR3 loop reads CSVEGLAGGFAQFF. CDR3 DNA sequence: TGCAGCGTTGAAGGTCTAGCGGGAGGGTTCGCGCAGTTCTTC. The chain uses TRBV29-1 and TRBJ2-1; TRBD2 matches at 12 bases. Germline-derived CDR1 and CDR2 are SQVTM and ANQGSEA. This CDR3 has 14 amino acids. V was pared by 1 base and J by 12 bases, with 7 bases of the junction left unmatched.

The V call is TRBV11-1, the J call TRBJ2-3, with 8 bases identical to TRBD1. The germline CDR1 and CDR2 sequences are SGHAT and FQDESV (reference sequence). This CDR3 spans 13 amino acids. Trimming removed 5 bases from V and 4 bases from J; junction bases left unmatched: 2. The CDR3 is CASSGQGSDTQYF. CDR3 nucleotide sequence: TGTGCCAGCAGCGGACAGGGTTCAGATACGCAGTATTTT.